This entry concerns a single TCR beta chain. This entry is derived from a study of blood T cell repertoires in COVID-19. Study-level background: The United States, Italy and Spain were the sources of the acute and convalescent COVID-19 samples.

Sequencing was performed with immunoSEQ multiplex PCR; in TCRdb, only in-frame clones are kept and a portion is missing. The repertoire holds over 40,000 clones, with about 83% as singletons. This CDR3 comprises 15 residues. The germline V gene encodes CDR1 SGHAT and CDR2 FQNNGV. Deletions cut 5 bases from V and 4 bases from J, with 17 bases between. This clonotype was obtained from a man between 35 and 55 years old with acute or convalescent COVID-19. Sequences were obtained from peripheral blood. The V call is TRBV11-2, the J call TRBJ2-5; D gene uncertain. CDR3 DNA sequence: TGTGCCAGCAGCCCAGACTTAAACATGGGAGAGACCCAGTACTTC. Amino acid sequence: CASSPDLNMGETQYF.